This entry concerns a single T cell receptor (beta chain). The data are from a study of OX40 agonist ivuxolimab in advanced cancers. Assay: immunoSEQ multiplex PCR; the TCRdb copy retains only in-frame clones and omits some. The table lists approximately 40,000 clones, roughly 80% of them singletons. The V end lost 5 bases, the J end lost 2 bases, and 13 bases lay between the germline ends. This CDR3 is 14 amino acids long. CDR1 MDHEN and CDR2 SYDVKM come from the germline V gene. The clonotype originates from an adult with an advanced solid tumor such as melanoma, head and neck, liver or kidney cancer. The chain employs TRBV28 and TRBJ2-7; D is uncertain. Sequences were derived from CD4+ or CD8+ T cells sorted from blood, sampled in a trial of the OX40 agonist ivuxolimab. The CDR3 loop is CASSTPGATYEQYF. The CDR3 nucleotides read TGTGCCAGCAGTACCCCAGGAGCCACCTACGAGCAGTACTTC.